These 24 T cell receptor beta chains originate from one sample sequenced in a study of blood T cells in healthy people across ages. Together with a sample-barcoded 5' primer, a J-beta primer mix was included in a second PCR lasting about 6 to 11 cycles. TCRdb called the 5' RACE reads again in MiXCR, with one record for every CDR3 protein. The data hold hundreds of thousands of distinct CDR3 sequences, with 32% observed a single time. Sample: blood. The origin of the receptors is a woman aged 80 or over in good health.

This clonotype was counted a few times. A much larger clone differs from this one at a single base, so this may be a read error. The rearrangement links TRBV21-1 to TRBJ1-5; the table's D call, TRBD1, has no DNA check behind it. TRBV21-1 is labeled a pseudogene. This CDR3 has 18 residues. CDR3 amino acids: CASSTGQPGRESNQPQHF. The CDR3 DNA is TGTGCCAGCAGCACGGGACAGCCAGGTCGGGAGAGCAATCAGCCCCAGCATTTT.

The CDR3 protein is CASSLTLTGGETQYF. The CDR3, as DNA: TGCGCCAGCAGCTTGACTTTGACAGGCGGAGAGACCCAGTACTTC. The chain couples TRBV5-1 to TRBJ2-5, with a tentative D call TRBD1 (6 bases). This CDR3 comprises 15 residues. The germline V and J ends were trimmed by 1 base and 4 bases, with 14 bases remaining between them. Germline CDR1 and CDR2: SGHRS and YFSETQ.

This clonotype was found many times. The chain joins TRBV20-1 to TRBJ2-5, with TRBD2 matching 10 bases. V dropped 5 bases and J dropped 2; count of bases not matched to a gene: 2. CDR3 length: 13 amino acids. CDR1 is DFQATT, CDR2 SNEGSKA, per germline (reference sequence). CDR3 in amino acids: CSALTSGQETQYF. CDR3 DNA sequence: TGCAGTGCTTTGACTAGCGGGCAAGAGACCCAGTACTTC.

This clonotype has only a few counts. The gene calls are TRBV20-1 and TRBJ2-1, with 8 bases lining up with TRBD2. Germline-derived CDR1 and CDR2 are DFQATT and SNEGSKA (reference sequence). There are 14 residues in the CDR3. Losses at the gene ends were 4 bases for V and 10 bases for J; bases not matched to a gene: 12. The CDR3 sequence: CSAIREGRRGEQFF. The CDR3 DNA reads TGCAGTGCTATACGGGAGGGCCGGCGAGGGGAGCAGTTCTTC.

This clonotype was seen at least ten times. This chain uses TRBV20-1 with TRBJ2-5; the match to TRBD1 covers 8 bases. Trimming removed 6 bases from V and 3 bases from J; junction bases left unmatched: 9. CDR3 length: 14 residues. Per germline, CDR1 DFQATT and CDR2 SNEGSKA (reference sequence). CDR3 sequence (DNA): TGCAGTGCGACGACAGGGGACAGCAAAGAGACCCAGTACTTC. Protein product: CSATTGDSKETQYF.

This clonotype was seen repeatedly, ten times or more. This chain uses TRBV11-1 with TRBJ2-4; 10 bases align to TRBD1. Losses at the gene ends were 5 bases for V and 6 bases for J; bases not matched to a gene: 10. The CDR3 length is 16 residues. Germline V lookup: CDR1 SGHAT, CDR2 FQDESV (reference sequence). CDR3 bases: TGTGCCAGCAGCCCGATAATTAGACAGGGGGCAAACATTCAGTACTTC. It yields the protein CASSPIIRQGANIQYF. Full variable domain (missing parts from reference TRBV11-1 and TRBJ2-4): EAEVAQSPRYKITEKSQAVAFWCDPISGHATLYWYRQILGQGPELLVQFQDESVVDDSQLPKDRFSAERLKGVDSTLKIQPAELGDSAMYLCASSPIIRQGANIQYFGAGTRLSVL.

The gene calls are TRBV7-2 and TRBJ1-1; D remains unclear. The germline V gene encodes CDR1 SGHTA and CDR2 FQGNSA. This CDR3 comprises 12 residues. V was clipped by 7 bases and J by 6 bases, with 12 bases between them. In DNA form, the CDR3 reads TGTGCCAGCAATGACCTCGGGGCTGAAGCTTTCTTT. The encoded protein is CASNDLGAEAFF.

The table lists this clonotype with many counts. This chain connects TRBV20-1 to TRBJ2-7; 7 bases match TRBD1. J gave up 3 bases and V 1 base, and 3 bases lay outside the gene matches. CDR3 size: 13 residues. In germline, CDR1 is DFQATT, CDR2 SNEGSKA (reference sequence). CDR3 sequence (DNA): TGCAGTGCTAGAGCGGGACAGATCTACGAGCAGTACTTC. This sequence encodes CSARAGQIYEQYF.

Worth noting for this clonotype: A clone one base away is much larger, so this may be a read error. This sequence joins TRBV3-1 and TRBJ1-2; 7 bases match TRBD1. Per germline, CDR1 LGHDT and CDR2 YNNKEL (reference sequence). CDR3 length equals 16 residues. Here the CDR3 reads CANSQDFGTAGLSYTF. The CDR3 DNA follows: TGTGCCAACAGCCAAGATTTCGGGACAGCGGGCCTGAGCTACACCTTC. Variable domain in full (rest from reference TRBV3-1 and TRBJ1-2): DTAVSQTPKYLVTQMGNDKSIKCEQNLGHDTMYWYKQDSKKFLKIMFSYNNKELIINETVPNRFSPKSPDKAHLNLHINSLELGDSAVYFCANSQDFGTAGLSYTFGSGTRLTVV.

This clonotype was found a few times. The J gene is TRBJ1-5, the V gene TRBV30; 7 bases fit TRBD1. The J segment lost 5 bases and the V segment lost 2 bases, leaving 3 bases of the junction unmatched. The germline gives CDR1 GTSNPN, CDR2 SVGIG (reference sequence). The length of the CDR3 is 13 residues. This chain's CDR3 is CAWSTGADQPQHF. The DNA for the CDR3 is TGTGCCTGGAGTACAGGGGCAGATCAGCCCCAGCATTTT.

This clonotype occurred a few times. This may be a read error, as it is one base from a much larger clone. The chain carries TRBV27 and TRBJ2-7; TRBD1 agrees at 12 bases. With V trimmed by 1 base and J by 6 bases, 7 bases remained unmatched. CDR3 size: 16 residues. CDR1 and CDR2 (germline): MNHEY, SMNVEV (reference sequence). CDR3 sequence (DNA): TGTGCCAGCAGTTTATGGCCGGGACAGGGGGCCTGCGAGCAGTACTTC. Translated: CASSLWPGQGACEQYF.

This clonotype came up a few times. The CDR3 reads CASSSRSGAGANVLTF. CDR3 nucleotide sequence: TGTGCCAGTAGTTCCCGGTCAGGGGCTGGGGCCAACGTCCTGACTTTC. The chain combines TRBV19 with TRBJ2-6, with D perhaps matching TRBD1 (6 bases). Germline-derived CDR1 and CDR2 are LNHDA and SQIVND (reference sequence). The CDR3 is made up of 16 amino acids. V lost 5 bases to trimming and J lost 2 bases, with 13 bases between them.

This clonotype has ten or more counts. This chain joins TRBV5-1 and TRBJ2-7; D might be TRBD1 or TRBD2, each matching 6 bases. CDR3 length: 16 residues. Trimming took 3 bases from V and 0 from J, leaving 16 bases between them. The germline V gene encodes CDR1 SGHRS and CDR2 YFSETQ. This CDR3 is CASSSEGGRSSYEQYF. CDR3 DNA: TGCGCCAGCAGCTCCGAGGGGGGCCGGAGCTCCTACGAGCAGTACTTC.

Many counts were recorded for this clonotype. The chain carries TRBV7-8 and TRBJ2-1, with TRBD2 as a possible D gene (7 bases). CDR1 is SGHVS and CDR2 is FQNEAQ in the germline V gene. This CDR3 spans 15 amino acids. Between the trimmed V and J ends, which lost 0 bases and 9 bases, there was a span of 15 bases. CDR3 sequence (DNA): TGTGCCAGCAGCTTAGCGGGGGGGCCAGAGAGTGAGCAGTTCTTC. Translated: CASSLAGGPESEQFF.

Many counts were recorded for this clonotype. The J gene is TRBJ1-2, the V gene TRBV20-1; the D is unclear. The V and J ends lost 6 bases and 2 bases respectively, with 13 bases between them. In germline, CDR1 is DFQATT, CDR2 SNEGSKA (reference sequence). The CDR3 length is 13 residues. CDR3 amino acids: CSAEKTRNYGYTF. CDR3 in DNA: TGCAGTGCCGAGAAGACAAGGAACTATGGCTACACCTTC.

This clonotype was recorded at least ten times. This chain connects TRBV6-2 or TRBV6-3 to TRBJ1-2; D may be TRBD1 (5 bases). Trimming removed 5 bases at V and 4 bases at J, with 11 bases between. The CDR3 has 13 residues. CDR1 is MNHEY, CDR2 SVGEGT, per germline. CDR3 loop: CASSTPGFYGYTF. CDR3 coding DNA: TGTGCCAGCAGTACCCCAGGGTTCTATGGCTACACCTTC.

The rearrangement links TRBV19 to TRBJ1-5; 7 bases align to TRBD1. J gave up 0 bases and V 5 bases, and 10 bases lay outside the gene matches. The CDR3 is 17 amino acids. In germline, CDR1 is LNHDA, CDR2 SQIVND (reference sequence). The DNA for the CDR3 is TGTGCCAGTAGTCCCACGGACAGGACGTATAGCAATCAGCCCCAGCATTTT. It is translated as CASSPTDRTYSNQPQHF.

This clonotype turned up a few times. The V gene is TRBV20-1, the J gene TRBJ2-7, with a possible D match to TRBD2 (6 bases). Germline values: CDR1 DFQATT, CDR2 SNEGSKA (reference sequence). The CDR3 totals 15 residues. Deletions cut 3 bases from V and 7 bases from J, with 22 bases between. The CDR3 DNA is TGCAGTGCTAGCCCCGGGGGAGCTATCTACAATGAGCAGTACTTC. Protein: CSASPGGAIYNEQYF.

The rearrangement links TRBV20-1 to TRBJ2-1, with D maybe TRBD2 (5 bases). The closer fit of TRBJ2-7 to the DNA end suggests the J call may be wrong. Germline CDR1 is DFQATT and CDR2 is SNEGSKA (reference sequence). This CDR3 has 13 residues. The CDR3 loop is CSATSLPYNEQYF. The CDR3 bases are TGCAGTGCTACTAGCCTACCCTACAATGAGCAGTACTTC.

This clonotype was recorded at least ten times. The rearrangement uses TRBV30 and TRBJ2-3; D is undetermined. Trimming took off 0 bases at V and 4 bases at J, with 5 bases between the two ends. CDR3 size: 12 residues. CDR1 is GTSNPN, CDR2 SVGIG, per germline (reference sequence). The CDR3 reads CAWSVAADTQYF. CDR3 nucleotides: TGTGCCTGGAGTGTAGCCGCAGATACGCAGTATTTT.

The rearrangement uses TRBV12-3 or TRBV12-4 and TRBJ1-1; D ambiguous. The CDR3 has 13 amino acids. V gave up 6 bases and J gave up 3 bases, with 11 bases separating them. The CDR3 DNA sequence: TGTGCCAGCAGCCCTTTATTTTACACTGAAGCTTTCTTT. Protein sequence: CASSPLFYTEAFF.

This clonotype was picked up a small number of times. The rearrangement links TRBV6-6 to TRBJ2-7; tentatively, D is TRBD2 (6 bases). The V end was cut by 6 bases, the J end by 6 bases, with 18 bases between. The germline CDR1 and CDR2 sequences are MNHNY and SVGAGI (reference sequence). The CDR3 loop spans 14 amino acids. The CDR3 region is CASSPDETSSEQYF. The CDR3 nucleotides read TGTGCCAGCAGCCCGGACGAGACTAGTTCCGAGCAGTACTTC.

This clonotype was seen many times. The rearrangement joins TRBV20-1 to TRBJ2-7, with D perhaps matching TRBD1 (6 bases). Trimming took 6 bases from V and 6 from J, leaving 18 bases between them. The CDR3 length is 13 residues. Germline V gene data show CDR1 as DFQATT and CDR2 as SNEGSKA (reference sequence). The CDR3 DNA is TGCAGTGCGGCGAACAGGGTTGAAGGCGAGCAGTACTTC. Translation gives CSAANRVEGEQYF.

About this clonotype: A read error may be the cause here, since a much bigger clone is one base away. The chain has TRBV7-9 and TRBJ2-5; 12 positions match TRBD1. The J call may be wrong; the DNA end is better matched by TRBJ2-1. The germline CDR1 and CDR2 sequences are SEHNR and FQNEAQ (reference sequence). The CDR3 extends over 16 amino acids. In DNA form, the CDR3 reads TGTGCCAGCAGCCTCCCGGGACAGGGGGCTCTGGAGACCCAGTTCTTC. Translating gives CASSLPGQGALETQFF.